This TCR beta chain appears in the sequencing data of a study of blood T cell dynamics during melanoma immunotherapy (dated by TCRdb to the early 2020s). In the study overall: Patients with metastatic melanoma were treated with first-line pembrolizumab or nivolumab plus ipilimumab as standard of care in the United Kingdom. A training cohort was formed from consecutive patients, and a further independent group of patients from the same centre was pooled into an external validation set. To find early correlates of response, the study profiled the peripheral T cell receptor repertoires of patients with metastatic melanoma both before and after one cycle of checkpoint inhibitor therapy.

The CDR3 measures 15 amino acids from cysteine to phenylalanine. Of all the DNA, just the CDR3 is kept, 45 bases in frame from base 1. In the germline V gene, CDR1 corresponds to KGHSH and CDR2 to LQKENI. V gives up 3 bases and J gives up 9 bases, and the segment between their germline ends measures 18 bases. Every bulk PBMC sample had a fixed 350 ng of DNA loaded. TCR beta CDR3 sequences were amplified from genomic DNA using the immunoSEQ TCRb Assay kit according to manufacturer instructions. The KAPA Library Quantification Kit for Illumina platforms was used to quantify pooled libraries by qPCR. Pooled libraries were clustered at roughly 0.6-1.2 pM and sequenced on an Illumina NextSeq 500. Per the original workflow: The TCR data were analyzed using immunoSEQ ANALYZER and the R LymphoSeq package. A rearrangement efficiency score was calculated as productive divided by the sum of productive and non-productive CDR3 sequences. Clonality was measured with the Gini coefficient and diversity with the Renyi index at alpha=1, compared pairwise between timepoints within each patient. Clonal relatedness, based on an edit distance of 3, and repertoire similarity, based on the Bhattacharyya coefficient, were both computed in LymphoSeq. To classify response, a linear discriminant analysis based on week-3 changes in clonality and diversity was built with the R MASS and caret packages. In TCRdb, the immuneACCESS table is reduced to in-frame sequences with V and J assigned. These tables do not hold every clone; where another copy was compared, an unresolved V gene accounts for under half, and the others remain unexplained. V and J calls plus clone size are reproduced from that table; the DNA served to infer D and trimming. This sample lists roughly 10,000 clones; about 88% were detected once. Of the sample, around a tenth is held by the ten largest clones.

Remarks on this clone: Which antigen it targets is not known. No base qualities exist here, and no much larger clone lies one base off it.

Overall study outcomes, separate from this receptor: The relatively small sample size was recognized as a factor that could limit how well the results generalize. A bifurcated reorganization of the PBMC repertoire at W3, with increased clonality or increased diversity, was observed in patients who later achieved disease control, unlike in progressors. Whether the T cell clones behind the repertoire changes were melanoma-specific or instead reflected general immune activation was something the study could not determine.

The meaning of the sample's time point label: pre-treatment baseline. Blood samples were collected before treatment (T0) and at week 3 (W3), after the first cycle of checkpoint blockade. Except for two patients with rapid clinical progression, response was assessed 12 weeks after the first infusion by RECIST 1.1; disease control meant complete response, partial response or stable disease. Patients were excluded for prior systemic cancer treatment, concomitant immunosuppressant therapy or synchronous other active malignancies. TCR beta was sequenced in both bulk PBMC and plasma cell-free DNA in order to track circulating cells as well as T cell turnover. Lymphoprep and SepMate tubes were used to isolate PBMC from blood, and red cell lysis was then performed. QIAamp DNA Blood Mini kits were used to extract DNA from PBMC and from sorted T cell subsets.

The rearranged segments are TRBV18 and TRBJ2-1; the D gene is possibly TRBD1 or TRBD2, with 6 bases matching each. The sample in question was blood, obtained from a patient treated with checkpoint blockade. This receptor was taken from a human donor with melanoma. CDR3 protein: CASSPQRGAHREQFF. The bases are TGTGCCAGCTCACCCCAAAGGGGGGCCCACCGTGAGCAGTTCTTC. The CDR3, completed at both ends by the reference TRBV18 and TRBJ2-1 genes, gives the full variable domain NAGVMQNPRHLVRRRGQEARLRCSPMKGHSHVYWYRQLPEEGLKFMVYLQKENIIDESGMPKERFSAEFPKEGPSILRIQQVVRGDSAAYFCASSPQRGAHREQFFGPGTRLTVL.